This T cell receptor beta chain originates from a study of blood T cell repertoires in COVID-19. Study overall: The United States, Italy and Spain were the sources of the acute and convalescent COVID-19 samples. PBMCs, B-cell-depleted T cells, or T cells provided the cDNA or gDNA that made up the material.

In the authors' workflow: Amplifying reference gene primers gave estimates of nucleated cell counts. The table came from immunoSEQ multiplex PCR; TCRdb's copy has only in-frame clones and leaves some out. V, J and clone size are those of that table, while D and trimming were read from the DNA. The data hold approximately 89,000 clones, with about 83% observed a single time. The CDR3 runs 20 residues. V trimming: 2 bases; J trimming: 3 bases; junction bases outside the gene matches: 13. Germline values: CDR1 MNHEY, CDR2 SVGEGT. The origin of this receptor is a woman between 70 and 85 years old with acute or convalescent COVID-19. The chain employs TRBV6-2 or TRBV6-3 and TRBJ2-3, with TRBD2 matching over 14 bases. Sample: peripheral blood. This CDR3 reads CASSYRSGTSGRRRTDTQYF. DNA of the CDR3: TGTGCCAGCAGTTACCGTTCCGGGACTAGCGGGAGAAGGCGGACAGATACGCAGTATTTT.